Presented here are 25 T cell receptor beta chains from one specimen sequenced in a study of CD8 T cells in ankylosing spondylitis. TCRdb recomputed calls from the 5' RACE reads with MiXCR, one row per CDR3 protein. The table shows hundreds of thousands of distinct CDR3 sequences, with under 12% occurring only once. Sequencing was performed on blood, either unsorted or a sorted T cell fraction (not recorded which). These TCRs come from a male donor with ankylosing spondylitis or in good health (not recorded which).

This clonotype was seen more than once but under ten times. The chain has TRBV20-1 and TRBJ1-5; D is perhaps TRBD1 (6 bases). Trimming removed 3 bases at V and 2 bases at J, with 11 bases between. The germline CDR1 and CDR2 sequences are DFQATT and SNEGSKA (reference sequence). There are 14 residues in the CDR3. As DNA, the CDR3 is TGCAGTGCTAGTGGGGGCCGGGGCAATCAGCCCCAGCATTTT. Its protein is CSASGGRGNQPQHF.

This clonotype was counted many times. The rearrangement uses TRBV20-1 and TRBJ2-5, with D tentatively TRBD2 (5 bases). The germline CDR1 and CDR2 sequences are DFQATT and SNEGSKA (reference sequence). V was clipped by 6 bases and J by 4 bases, with 18 bases between them. The CDR3 covers 14 residues. The chain's CDR3 is CSANTELRGETQYF. The CDR3 coding sequence is TGCAGTGCCAACACAGAACTCCGGGGAGAGACCCAGTACTTC.

At least ten counts were recorded for this clonotype. The chain couples TRBV12-3 or TRBV12-4 to TRBJ1-1, with unresolved D. Deletions cut 5 bases from V and 1 base from J, with 11 bases between. The CDR3 spans 14 residues. The CDR3 coding sequence is TGTGCCAGCAGTCAACAGTTGACGAACACTGAAGCTTTCTTT. Its translation is CASSQQLTNTEAFF.

V and J are TRBV19 and TRBJ2-3; D might be TRBD2 (6 bases). Trimming stripped 1 base from V and 3 bases from J, with 8 bases between. The length of the CDR3 is 14 residues. Germline loops: CDR1 LNHDA, CDR2 SQIVND (reference sequence). The CDR3 DNA sequence: TGTGCCAGTAGTATAGGGAGGGGAACAGATACGCAGTATTTT. This gives the protein CASSIGRGTDTQYF.

Comment on this clonotype: A much bigger clone sits one base away, suggesting this may be a read error. The chain combines TRBV5-1 with TRBJ2-5; maybe TRBD2 (5 bases). This CDR3 region has 15 residues. Looked up from germline, CDR1 is SGHRS and CDR2 is YFSETQ. V lost 4 bases and J 4 bases, leaving 17 bases between the germline ends. The CDR3 loop reads CASSTNIGGRETQYF. Written as DNA, the CDR3 is TGCGCCAGCAGCACCAACATTGGCGGGCGAGAGACCCAGTACTTC.

This sequence joins TRBV9 and TRBJ2-7; TRBD2 might be the D (5 bases). The CDR3 covers 16 residues. Germline V gives CDR1 SGDLS, CDR2 YYNGEE. The V and J ends lost 0 bases and 5 bases respectively, with 18 bases between them. The CDR3 loop reads CASSVATGIARHEQYF. The DNA of the CDR3 is TGTGCCAGCAGCGTAGCTACCGGGATAGCAAGGCACGAGCAGTACTTC.

J is TRBJ2-2 and V is TRBV15; 7 bases map to TRBD1. Germline V lookup: CDR1 LNHNV, CDR2 YYDKDF (reference sequence). J lost 9 bases, V lost 3 bases, and 16 bases had no gene match. The CDR3 totals 17 residues. The CDR3 reads CATSRPRGQSAFRELFF. CDR3 nucleotide sequence: TGTGCCACCAGCAGGCCCAGGGGACAGTCAGCGTTCCGGGAGCTGTTTTTT.

This clonotype was counted between two and nine times. The chain joins TRBV9 to TRBJ1-2; maybe TRBD1 (6 bases). This CDR3 contains 16 residues. Per germline, CDR1 SGDLS and CDR2 YYNGEE. V was clipped by 2 bases and J by 4 bases, with 18 bases between them. The CDR3 is CASSVDGTPRGYGYTF. The CDR3 DNA reads as TGTGCCAGCAGCGTGGATGGGACACCCCGGGGCTATGGCTACACCTTC.

The chain is built from TRBV7-2 and TRBJ2-3; no definite D call. Looked up from germline, CDR1 is SGHTA and CDR2 is FQGNSA. V lost 0 bases to trimming and J lost 1 base, with 8 bases between them. The CDR3 covers 15 residues. CDR3 DNA sequence: TGTGCCAGCAGCTTAGCATTGGGTCGCACAGATACGCAGTATTTT. Translation gives CASSLALGRTDTQYF.

This clonotype was counted at least ten times. This chain connects TRBV27 to TRBJ2-3, with 7 bases aligning to TRBD1. Trimming removed 7 bases from V and 2 bases from J; junction bases left unmatched: 15. Germline values: CDR1 MNHEY, CDR2 SMNVEV (reference sequence). This CDR3 region has 17 residues. CDR3 in amino acids: CASTSVRDRRVTDTQYF. The CDR3 DNA reads TGTGCCAGCACGTCCGTCCGGGACAGACGAGTCACAGATACGCAGTATTTT.

This clonotype showed up many times. The CDR3 spells CASKSSPSGYTF. As DNA, the CDR3 is TGTGCCAGCAAAAGCAGCCCTAGTGGCTACACCTTC. This chain uses TRBV27 with TRBJ1-2; no clear D. CDR3 size: 12 residues. The V end lost 7 bases, the J end lost 7 bases, and 13 bases lay between the germline ends. CDR1 and CDR2 (germline): MNHEY, SMNVEV (reference sequence).

There are many counts of this clonotype. The chain uses TRBV12-3 or TRBV12-4 and TRBJ1-4, with D uncertain. This CDR3 has 14 residues. V gave up 1 base and J gave up 8 bases, with 11 bases separating them. The CDR3 reads CASSLGGPREKLFF. CDR3 bases: TGTGCCAGCAGTTTAGGAGGGCCGAGGGAAAAACTGTTTTTT.

This clonotype was observed many times. The chain has TRBV28 and TRBJ2-5; TRBD1 is a possible D gene (5 bases). Germline V gene lookup returns CDR1 MDHEN and CDR2 SYDVKM. Deletions cut 7 bases from V and 5 bases from J, with 17 bases between. The CDR3 contains 14 residues. CDR3 DNA: TGTGCCAGCACCCCCTTAAGGGGCGCGGAGACCCAGTACTTC. Translation gives CASTPLRGAETQYF.

This clonotype was observed many times. This chain links TRBV7-9 with TRBJ2-1; 7 bases map to TRBD2. CDR3 length: 16 amino acids. CDR1 and CDR2 (germline): SEHNR, FQNEAQ (reference sequence). Trimming removed 5 bases from V and 0 bases from J; junction bases left unmatched: 7. CDR3 bases: TGTGCCAGCAGCAAAGGAGGCGGGGGCTCCTACAATGAGCAGTTCTTC. This translates into CASSKGGGGSYNEQFF.

There are many counts of this clonotype. The gene calls are TRBV7-3 and TRBJ2-2; 8 bases are shared with TRBD1. V shed 5 bases and J 1 base; nucleotides not matched to a gene: 9. Germline assignment: CDR1 SGHTA and CDR2 FQGTGA. CDR3 length: 17 amino acids. The CDR3: CASSPSGGTGNTGELFF. In DNA form, the CDR3 reads TGTGCCAGCAGCCCATCAGGGGGCACGGGGAACACCGGGGAGCTGTTTTTT.

On this clonotype itself: At one boundary the junction diverges from the germline segment, which might be a read error. This chain connects TRBV20-1 to TRBJ2-3, with D tentatively TRBD1 or TRBD2 (5 bases each). Germline-derived CDR1 and CDR2 are DFQATT and SNEGSKA (reference sequence). The CDR3 sequence is 16 residues long. CDR3: CCAPTGAGLSTDTQYF. CDR3 nucleotide sequence: TGCTGTGCCCCCACCGGGGCTGGCCTTAGCACAGATACGCAGTATTTT.

The gene calls are TRBV20-1 and TRBJ2-5; no firm D call. CDR1 and CDR2 (germline): DFQATT, SNEGSKA (reference sequence). The CDR3 spans 14 residues. With 0 bases removed from V and 11 bases from J, the gap between germline ends came to 19 bases. The DNA for the CDR3 is TGCAGTGCTAGAGATCCCCTACCAATGATCCGGCAGTACTTC. It encodes CSARDPLPMIRQYF.

This clonotype was recorded at least ten times. The chain couples TRBV12-3 or TRBV12-4 to TRBJ1-3; weak D call: TRBD1 (5 bases). This CDR3 is built from 14 residues. Trimming shortened V by 4 bases and J by 4 bases, and 11 bases separated the two germline ends. The CDR3 spells CASSSGTGGNTIYF. The CDR3 nucleotides read TGTGCCAGCAGTTCGGGGACGGGAGGAAACACCATATATTTT.

This clonotype has a count of ten or more. This sequence joins TRBV24-1 and TRBJ2-1; TRBD2 matches 8 bases. V was pared by 0 bases and J by 6 bases, with 6 bases of the junction left unmatched. The CDR3 totals 16 residues. Germline CDR1 is KGHDR and CDR2 is SFDVKD. In nucleotides, the CDR3 is TGTGCCACCAGTGATTTGCAATCTCTAGCGGGCAATGAGCAGTTCTTC. Protein sequence: CATSDLQSLAGNEQFF.

This clonotype appeared many times. The rearrangement uses TRBV6-5 and TRBJ1-6; D uncertain. Trimming left V 0 bases short and J 8 bases short, with 14 bases between. The length of the CDR3 is 16 residues. Germline CDR1 is MNHEY and CDR2 is SVGAGI. CDR3 in amino acids: CASSYSYNTAYSPLHF. For the CDR3, the DNA is TGTGCCAGCAGTTACTCCTACAACACGGCTTATTCACCCCTCCACTTT.

This clonotype was seen a few times. The chain joins TRBV27 to TRBJ2-4, with 11 positions matching TRBD1. CDR1 is MNHEY and CDR2 is SMNVEV in the germline V gene (reference sequence). V was clipped by 5 bases and J by 9 bases; unmatched bases: 9. The CDR3 consists of 15 residues. The CDR3, as DNA: TGTGCCAGCAGTCTTTCCGGTGGGACAGGGGGCATTCAGTACTTC. Amino acid sequence: CASSLSGGTGGIQYF.

The V and J genes are TRBV18 and TRBJ2-2; D is uncertain. Germline CDR1 reads KGHSH; CDR2 reads LQKENI. This CDR3 contains 17 residues. The V end lost 6 bases, the J end lost 1 base, and 18 bases lay between the germline ends. The CDR3 region is CASSLGIASLNTGELFF. The CDR3 nucleotides read TGTGCCAGCTCTCTAGGTATCGCCAGTCTGAACACCGGGGAGCTGTTTTTT. Full variable domain (missing parts from reference TRBV18 and TRBJ2-2): NAGVMQNPRHLVRRRGQEARLRCSPMKGHSHVYWYRQLPEEGLKFMVYLQKENIIDESGMPKERFSAEFPKEGPSILRIQQVVRGDSAAYFCASSLGIASLNTGELFFGEGSRLTVL.

The gene calls are TRBV28 and TRBJ2-5, with unresolved D. The germline V and J ends were trimmed by 6 bases and 4 bases, with 6 bases remaining between them. CDR1 and CDR2 from the germline V gene are MDHEN and SYDVKM. This CDR3 is 11 amino acids long. The CDR3 bases are TGTGCCAGCAGGCAAACAGAGACCCAGTACTTC. Its protein product is CASRQTETQYF.

This clonotype was seen at least ten times. V usage is TRBV6-1 and J usage is TRBJ2-7; D perhaps matches TRBD2 (5 bases). This CDR3 region has 17 residues. Germline V gives CDR1 MNHNS, CDR2 SASEGT. The ends were cut back, 6 bases at V and 0 bases at J, with 21 bases in the middle. The CDR3 nucleotides read TGTGCCAGCAGATTCACCCCCGACGAAACTAGCTCCTACGAGCAGTACTTC. As protein: CASRFTPDETSSYEQYF.

In this sample, this clonotype turned up many times. V gene TRBV3-1 combines with J gene TRBJ1-1; unclear D gene. The CDR3 loop spans 14 amino acids. Germline CDR1 reads LGHDT; CDR2 reads YNNKEL (reference sequence). Trimming removed 1 base from V and 4 bases from J, with 10 bases in between. The chain's CDR3 is CASSQGTGSTEAFF. The DNA for the CDR3 is TGTGCCAGCAGCCAAGGCACGGGTAGCACTGAAGCTTTCTTT.